These T cell receptor beta chains were read from a single sample in a study of T cells in Graves' hyperthyroidism and ophthalmopathy. TCRdb passed the multiplex PCR reads through MiXCR, listing each CDR3 protein once. The sample lists nearly 110,000 distinct CDR3 sequences, 15% to 20% occurring once. The sample consisted of blood. Source of these receptors: a woman aged 45-65 years with Graves' hyperthyroidism. The CDR3 runs from the conserved cysteine through the conserved F or W. Fields, in order: D gene, V gene, clone size, J gene, CDR3 protein, CDR3 DNA. The D gene is left open where the match is weak. Size tells how often a clone was seen (once, few, many) or the class of an expanded clone, and some rows leave it out.

TRBD2	TRBV28	many	TRBJ2-7	CASSFLAGVRSYEQYF	TGTGCCAGCAGTTTTCTAGCGGGAGTACGTTCCTACGAGCAGTACTTC
NA	TRBV6-1	many	TRBJ2-3	CASSLGGSRGNPSTDTQYF	TGTGCCAGCAGTTTAGGTGGATCCAGGGGTAATCCTAGCACAGATACGCAGTATTTT
TRBD2	TRBV7-9	many	TRBJ2-1	CASSLRASGGSSYNEQFF	TGTGCCAGCAGCTTACGGGCTAGCGGAGGGAGCTCCTACAATGAGCAGTTCTTC
NA	TRBV18	many	TRBJ2-3	CASSPPNHGTDTQYF	TGTGCCAGCTCACCACCAAACCATGGCACAGATACGCAGTATTTT
NA	TRBV2	NA	TRBJ2-2	CASSRLPRGTGELLF	TGTGCCAGCAGTCGACTGCCCAGGGGCACCGGGGAGCTGCTTTTT
NA	TRBV28	NA	TRBJ1-4	CASETVNERLFF	TGTGCCAGTGAGACGGTTAATGAAAGACTGTTTTTT
TRBD2	TRBV5-6	many	TRBJ2-1	CASSLELAGGPGWNEQFF	TGTGCCAGCAGCTTGGAACTAGCGGGAGGGCCGGGATGGAATGAGCAGTTCTTC
NA	TRBV6-5	few	TRBJ1-6	CASSYVGQNNSPLHF	TGTGCCAGCAGTTACGTGGGGCAGAATAATTCACCCCTCCACTTT
TRBD1	TRBV18	NA	TRBJ1-2	CASSTGTVSFYTF	TGTGCCAGCTCAACCGGGACAGTTTCTTTCTACACCTTC
TRBD2	TRBV24-1	NA	TRBJ2-3	CATSPGTSGNTDTQYF	TGTGCCACCAGTCCCGGGACTAGCGGGAACACAGATACGCAGTATTTT
NA	TRBV5-5	many	TRBJ1-2	CASSLLGASGYTF	TGTGCCAGCAGCTTATTGGGGGCGTCTGGCTACACCTTC
NA	TRBV7-9	many	TRBJ1-5	CASSQGNTQPQHF	TGTGCCAGTAGCCAGGGGAATACTCAGCCCCAGCATTTT
NA	TRBV19	many	TRBJ2-4	CASSSFRDPKNIQYF	TGTGCCAGTAGCTCATTCCGGGACCCTAAAAACATTCAGTACTTC
NA	TRBV11-2	many	TRBJ1-1	CASSPAPLDGTEAFF	TGTGCCAGCAGCCCGGCCCCCCTCGACGGCACTGAAGCTTTCTTT
NA	TRBV7-2	many	TRBJ2-3	CASSLGASSDTQYF	TGTGCCAGCAGCCTGGGGGCTAGTTCAGATACGCAGTATTTT
TRBD1	TRBV9	NA	TRBJ1-3	CASSVFGGTDPYTIYF	TGTGCCAGCAGCGTATTTGGTGGGACAGACCCTTACACCATATATTTT
TRBD1	TRBV7-2	many	TRBJ1-2	CASSRDSSLANYGYTF	TGTGCCAGCAGCAGGGACAGTTCCTTGGCTAACTATGGCTACACCTTC
NA	TRBV20-1	many	TRBJ1-2	CSARDTGVPDGYTF	TGCAGTGCTAGAGATACGGGGGTACCAGACGGCTACACCTTC
NA	TRBV20-1	many	TRBJ1-6	CSASSQGDSPLHF	TGCAGTGCTAGTTCTCAGGGCGATTCACCCCTCCACTTT
NA	TRBV2	many	TRBJ1-5	CASSGTDSNQPQHF	TGTGCCAGCAGTGGGACCGATAGCAATCAGCCCCAGCATTTT
NA	TRBV6-1	many	TRBJ2-3	CASSEGERLRPTTQYF	TGTGCCAGCAGTGAAGGGGAGCGGCTAAGGCCAACGACGCAGTATTTT
NA	TRBV2	many	TRBJ2-7	CASSGGTGSSYEQYF	TGTGCCAGCAGTGGGGGCACTGGGTCCTCCTACGAGCAGTACTTC
NA	TRBV28	many	TRBJ2-5	CASSLGGGKTQYF	TGTGCCAGCAGTTTGGGGGGCGGGAAGACCCAGTACTTC
NA	TRBV30	many	TRBJ2-1	CAWSSYGDPSLGEQFF	TGTGCCTGGAGTTCATATGGGGACCCCAGTTTGGGTGAGCAGTTCTTC
TRBD1	TRBV2	many	TRBJ2-5	CASLRDRGNQETQYF	TGTGCCAGCCTACGGGACAGGGGAAACCAAGAGACCCAGTACTTC
NA	TRBV25-1	NA	TRBJ1-6	CASSEFGYSPLHF	TGTGCCAGCAGTGAATTTGGGTATTCACCCCTCCACTTT
NA	TRBV19	many	TRBJ1-2	CASSIERNYGYTF	TGTGCCAGTAGTATTGAACGGAACTATGGCTACACCTTC
NA	TRBV27	many	TRBJ2-7	CASSTTYEQYF	TGTGCCAGCAGTACGACCTACGAGCAGTACTTC
NA	TRBV7-8	many	TRBJ2-3	CASSQIRAADTQYF	TGTGCCAGCAGCCAAATCCGGGCAGCAGATACGCAGTATTTT
NA	TRBV11-1	many	TRBJ1-1	CASSARGGGSTEAFF	TGTGCCAGCAGCGCGAGGGGGGGAGGAAGCACTGAAGCTTTCTTT
NA	TRBV7-9	few	TRBJ2-1	CASSPPDGEQFF	TGTGCCAGCAGCCCACCCGACGGTGAGCAGTTCTTC
TRBD1	TRBV5-1	many	TRBJ2-2	CATSPGDRDTGELFF	TGCGCCACCTCACCGGGCGACAGGGACACCGGGGAGCTGTTTTTT
NA	TRBV7-6	many	TRBJ1-1	CASSFLSGNTEAFF	TGTGCCAGCAGCTTCCTTAGCGGGAACACTGAAGCTTTCTTT
TRBD1	TRBV28	many	TRBJ2-1	CASSKRQGHEQFF	TGTGCCAGCAGTAAACGACAGGGCCATGAGCAGTTCTTC
NA	TRBV2	many	TRBJ1-6	CASNPQGSVNSPLHF	TGTGCCAGCAATCCTCAGGGATCTGTTAATTCACCCCTCCACTTT
NA	TRBV7-3	many	TRBJ2-1	CASSLGPGNEQFF	TGTGCCAGCAGCTTAGGACCGGGAAATGAGCAGTTCTTC
TRBD1	TRBV2	NA	TRBJ1-2	CASSAPTGEDYGYTF	TGTGCCAGCAGTGCACCGACAGGGGAAGACTATGGCTACACCTTC
NA	TRBV11-2	many	TRBJ1-6	CASSLVTGFNSPLHF	TGTGCCAGCAGCTTAGTGACGGGCTTCAATTCACCCCTCCACTTT
NA	TRBV4-1	many	TRBJ2-7	CASSQAAWDPSYEQYF	TGCGCCAGCAGCCAAGCCGCCTGGGACCCATCCTACGAGCAGTACTTC
NA	TRBV7-8	many	TRBJ1-2	CASSPHRDGYTF	TGTGCCAGCAGCCCCCACCGGGATGGCTACACCTTC
NA	TRBV7-6	NA	TRBJ2-2	CASSQFITGELFF	TGTGCCAGCAGCCAATTTATCACCGGGGAGCTGTTTTTT
TRBD1	TRBV7-6	NA	TRBJ2-6	CASSLAGTGMAGANVLTF	TGTGCCAGCAGCTTAGCGGGGACAGGGATGGCTGGGGCCAACGTCCTGACTTTC
NA	TRBV27	NA	TRBJ1-3	CASNTIPPRGNAGNTIYF	TGTGCCAGCAACACTATCCCCCCCCGGGGGAATGCTGGAAACACCATATATTTT
TRBD2	TRBV30	many	TRBJ2-1	CAWSHGGDEQFF	TGTGCCTGGAGTCACGGGGGGGACGAGCAGTTCTTC
NA	TRBV4-1	many	TRBJ1-1	CASSLRYREMNTEAFF	TGCGCCAGCAGCCTAAGATATCGAGAGATGAACACTGAAGCTTTCTTT
TRBD2	TRBV30	many	TRBJ2-3	CAWSLGLAGGGATDTQYF	TGTGCCTGGAGCCTCGGACTAGCGGGAGGTGGGGCCACAGATACGCAGTATTTT
NA	TRBV19	many	TRBJ1-1	CASSIDLGIPAFF	TGTGCCAGTAGTATAGATCTGGGAATTCCAGCTTTCTTT
TRBD1	TRBV7-9	few	TRBJ2-5	CASRLAGTGQETQYF	TGTGCCAGCAGACTAGCCGGGACAGGGCAAGAGACCCAGTACTTC
NA	TRBV30	few	TRBJ2-3	CAWSPADTQYF	TGTGCCTGGAGTCCCGCAGATACGCAGTATTTT
NA	TRBV6-6	many	TRBJ1-1	CASSYGPGGTEAFF	TGTGCCAGCAGTTACGGTCCGGGAGGCACTGAAGCTTTCTTT
NA	TRBV6-2/TRBV6-3	many	TRBJ1-5	CASSPLGRGGQPQHF	TGTGCCAGCAGTCCCCTCGGCAGGGGCGGTCAGCCCCAGCATTTT
NA	TRBV20-1	many	TRBJ2-5	CSASETGMQTQYF	TGCAGTGCTAGTGAAACAGGGATGCAGACCCAGTACTTC
NA	TRBV2	NA	TRBJ1-1	CASSAGRRTEAFF	TGTGCCAGCAGTGCTGGGCGGAGGACTGAAGCTTTCTTT
NA	TRBV6-5	many	TRBJ2-7	CASSYGEHRSYEQYF	TGTGCCAGCAGTTACGGCGAGCATCGGTCCTACGAGCAGTACTTC
NA	TRBV29-1	many	TRBJ2-1	CSVATGPTYNEQFF	TGCAGCGTTGCAACAGGGCCTACCTACAATGAGCAGTTCTTC
NA	TRBV7-9	many	TRBJ2-7	CASSLRAREYEQYF	TGTGCCAGCAGCTTAAGGGCAAGAGAATACGAGCAGTACTTC
NA	TRBV28	many	TRBJ1-2	CASTPPLSYGYTF	TGTGCCAGCACCCCCCCCTTAAGCTATGGCTACACCTTC
NA	TRBV27	many	TRBJ1-6	CASSLGGLPLHF	TGTGCCAGCAGTTTAGGGGGTTTACCCCTCCACTTT